These T cell receptor beta chains were read from a single sample in a study of blood T cell repertoires in COVID-19. TCRdb's copy holds only in-frame clones and misses some; the assay was immunoSEQ multiplex PCR. Of some 200,000 clones listed, around 84% are singletons. Sequenced material: peripheral blood. The receptors come from an older woman who had recovered from COVID-19. Each CDR3 is given with its conserved first and last residue. The D gene is left open where the match is weak. Clone size is stated in some rows and not others, as once, few, many or a class when expanded.

j_gene | len | v_gene | d_gene | abundance | CDR3aa | CDR3nt
TRBJ1-2 | 12 | TRBV12-3/TRBV12-4 | . | . | CASSPRFSGYTF | TGTGCCAGCAGTCCCCGTTTCTCTGGCTACACCTTC
TRBJ2-6 | 17 | TRBV19 | TRBD1 | . | CASSRTGGSSGANVLTF | TGTGCCAGTAGTAGGACAGGGGGCTCCTCTGGGGCCAACGTCCTGACTTTC
TRBJ1-2 | 15 | TRBV30 | TRBD1 | . | CAWSVQGARHYGYTF | TGTGCCTGGAGTGTACAGGGGGCGCGCCACTATGGCTACACCTTC
TRBJ2-7 | 14 | TRBV5-4 | TRBD2 | . | CASRASGTSYEQYF | TGTGCCAGCAGGGCTAGCGGGACCTCCTACGAGCAGTACTTC
TRBJ2-2 | 15 | TRBV5-1 | TRBD2 | . | CASSLAGTKSGELFF | TGCGCCAGCAGCTTGGCTGGGACTAAATCCGGGGAGCTGTTTTTT
TRBJ2-1 | 16 | TRBV7-9 | TRBD1 | . | CASSSGQGGTYNEQFF | TGTGCCAGCAGCTCAGGACAGGGGGGGACGTACAATGAGCAGTTCTTC
TRBJ2-5 | 16 | TRBV5-6 | TRBD2 | . | CASSFLSRGGQETQYF | TGTGCCAGCAGCTTTTTGAGTCGGGGGGGCCAGGAGACCCAGTACTTC
TRBJ2-2 | 17 | TRBV14 | TRBD1 | . | CASSQELLAGGTGELFF | TGTGCCAGCAGCCAAGAGTTATTAGCAGGGGGCACCGGGGAGCTGTTTTTT
TRBJ1-2 | 13 | TRBV6-5 | . | . | CASSYVGADGYTF | TGTGCCAGCAGTTACGTGGGGGCGGATGGCTACACCTTC
TRBJ1-2 | 15 | TRBV28 | . | . | CASSSGQLSNYGYTF | TGTGCCAGCAGCAGCGGACAGCTGTCTAACTATGGCTACACCTTC
TRBJ1-4 | 17 | TRBV4-3 | . | . | CASSQDRAGHSNEKLFF | TGCGCCAGCAGCCAAGACCGCGCCGGACACAGTAATGAAAAACTGTTTTTT
TRBJ1-5 | 14 | TRBV2 | TRBD1 | . | CASSPGTGNRPQHF | TGTGCCAGCAGTCCCGGGACAGGGAATCGGCCCCAGCATTTT
TRBJ1-1 | 14 | TRBV2 | TRBD1 | . | CASIRQGLGTEAFF | TGTGCCAGCATCCGACAGGGTCTAGGCACTGAAGCTTTCTTT
TRBJ2-5 | 16 | TRBV7-2 | TRBD1 | once | CASSLGTGGTGETQYF | TGTGCCAGCAGCTTAGGCACAGGGGGTACGGGAGAGACCCAGTACTTC
TRBJ1-2 | 15 | TRBV6-5 | TRBD1 | . | CASSSSGGSNYGYTF | TGTGCCAGCAGTTCCTCAGGGGGTTCTAACTATGGCTACACCTTC
TRBJ2-1 | 13 | TRBV3-1/TRBV3-2 | . | . | CASSQESYNEQFF | TGTGCCAGCAGCCAAGAATCTTACAATGAGCAGTTCTTC
TRBJ2-2 | 14 | TRBV5-1 | . | few | CASRTDLLAGELFF | TGCGCCAGCAGGACGGACTTACTGGCCGGCGAGCTGTTTTTT